The 13 T cell receptor beta chains below come from one sample, sequenced in a study of T cells in Graves' hyperthyroidism and ophthalmopathy. TCR beta CDR3 region amplification was performed from RNA transcripts. The HTBI primer set drove a first-round RT-PCR of the TCR CDR3. TCRdb fed the multiplex PCR reads into MiXCR, producing one record per CDR3 protein. The table lists around 350,000 distinct CDR3 sequences, 15% to 20% of them singletons. Sequencing was done on a sample of blood. Receptor source: a woman between 18 and 29 years old with Graves' hyperthyroidism.

This clonotype was observed a few times. The rearrangement uses TRBV27 and TRBJ2-7; possible D gene TRBD2, 6 bases. The CDR3 sequence is 14 residues long. CDR1 and CDR2 (germline): MNHEY, SMNVEV (reference sequence). Trimming took 4 bases from V and 2 from J, leaving 12 bases between them. CDR3 region: CASSSGTSPYEQYF. CDR3 DNA: TGTGCCAGCAGTTCCGGGACTTCCCCCTACGAGCAGTACTTC.

There are many counts of this clonotype. V gene TRBV6-5 combines with J gene TRBJ2-7; TRBD2 aligns across 7 bases. The CDR3 contains 16 residues. The V and J ends lost 4 bases and 3 bases, in that order; junction bases with no gene match: 12. The germline V gene encodes CDR1 MNHEY and CDR2 SVGAGI. Here the CDR3 DNA reads TGTGCCAGCAGTTCTGTCTCGGGACTACTCGACTACGAGCAGTACTTC. Amino acids: CASSSVSGLLDYEQYF.

This clonotype was observed at least ten times. The chain links TRBV12-3 or TRBV12-4 to TRBJ2-5; TRBD2 might be the D (5 bases). This CDR3 has 11 residues. V gave up 8 bases and J gave up 5 bases, with 9 bases separating them. The CDR3 DNA follows: TGTGCCAGCGGCCGAGGGGAGACCCAGTACTTC. It specifies CASGRGETQYF.

The table lists this clonotype with many counts. The rearrangement uses TRBV6-5 and TRBJ2-2; D perhaps matches TRBD1 (6 bases). CDR1 is MNHEY and CDR2 is SVGAGI in the germline V gene. V was shortened by 2 bases and J by 1 base, with 11 bases between the two germline ends. CDR3 length: 16 residues. CDR3 amino acids: CASSYRRTENTGELFF. The CDR3 DNA reads TGTGCCAGCAGTTACCGGAGGACAGAGAACACCGGGGAGCTGTTTTTT.

This clonotype has only a few counts. The rearrangement links TRBV5-1 to TRBJ1-1; the match to TRBD1 covers 10 bases. The germline V gene has CDR1 SGHRS and CDR2 YFSETQ. Losses at the gene ends were 1 base for V and 0 bases for J; bases not matched to a gene: 6. This CDR3 contains 17 residues. The CDR3: CASSLLTGGWMNTEAFF. In DNA form, the CDR3 reads TGCGCCAGCAGCTTGTTGACAGGGGGCTGGATGAACACTGAAGCTTTCTTT.

In its sample, this clonotype was seen many times. This chain joins TRBV20-1 and TRBJ2-7, with 11 bases fitting TRBD2. The CDR3 has 14 amino acids. Germline V lookup: CDR1 DFQATT, CDR2 SNEGSKA (reference sequence). J lost 3 bases, V lost 3 bases, and 4 bases had no gene match. The chain's CDR3 is CSARGLAGGYEQYF. The CDR3 coding sequence is TGCAGTGCTAGGGGGCTAGCGGGGGGCTACGAGCAGTACTTC.

Concerning this clonotype itself: Because it lacks the conserved phenylalanine or tryptophan at the end, this CDR3 is likely a read error. The chain combines TRBV6-5 with TRBJ2-5; 7 bases match TRBD2. The CDR3 extends over 14 amino acids. V shed 0 bases, J shed 9 bases, and the junction held 7 bases outside the gene matches. Germline lookup yields CDR1 MNHEY and CDR2 SVGAGI. This CDR3 is CASSYSIGGESQYY. CDR3 bases: TGTGCCAGCAGTTACTCGATTGGGGGGGAGTCCCAGTACTAC.

The rearrangement uses TRBV28 and TRBJ1-1, with 7 bases that match TRBD1. V was pared by 3 bases and J by 1 base, with 8 bases of the junction left unmatched. CDR1 is MDHEN and CDR2 is SYDVKM in the germline V gene. The CDR3 is 16 amino acids. The CDR3 DNA follows: TGTGCCAGCAGTTTCTCTACCAGGGGGAGGAACACTGAAGCTTTCTTT. This gives the protein CASSFSTRGRNTEAFF.

There are a few counts of this clonotype. This rearrangement joins TRBV27 to TRBJ2-3; D might be TRBD2 (6 bases). The CDR3 contains 15 residues. The V gene's germline CDR1 is MNHEY and CDR2 SMNVEV (reference sequence). The V end lost 5 bases, the J end lost 1 base, and 13 bases lay between the germline ends. The CDR3: CASSLRWGGTDTQYF. In nucleotides, the CDR3 is TGTGCCAGCAGTCTCAGATGGGGGGGCACAGATACGCAGTATTTT.

Ten or more counts support this clonotype. This sequence joins TRBV28 and TRBJ1-2; D might be TRBD1 (6 bases). Trimming left V 6 bases short and J 4 bases short, with 9 bases between. The CDR3 is made up of 12 amino acids. CDR1 is MDHEN and CDR2 is SYDVKM in the germline V gene. The CDR3 protein is CASRRGVYGYTF. The DNA for the CDR3 is TGTGCCAGCAGAAGGGGGGTCTATGGCTACACCTTC.

This clonotype came up many times. This chain connects TRBV12-3 or TRBV12-4 to TRBJ1-5; tentative D call: TRBD1 (6 bases). The CDR3 is 17 amino acids. Trimming shortened V by 7 bases and J by 0 bases, and 19 bases separated the two germline ends. CDR3 nucleotides: TGTGCCAGCACCAAATACGCGGGACAACATAGCAATCAGCCCCAGCATTTT. It specifies CASTKYAGQHSNQPQHF.

This clonotype came up many times. This chain's CDR3 is CASSLDLRRTEAFF. For the CDR3, the DNA is TGTGCCAGCAGCTTAGATCTCCGGAGGACTGAAGCTTTCTTT. The rearrangement joins TRBV11-2 to TRBJ1-1; no clear D. Deletions cut 0 bases from V and 5 bases from J, with 10 bases between. Germline loops: CDR1 SGHAT, CDR2 FQNNGV. CDR3 length: 14 amino acids.

This clonotype was observed many times. The chain is built from TRBV27 and TRBJ1-5; D gene unclear. The CDR3 consists of 14 residues. Between the trimmed V and J ends, which lost 4 bases and 5 bases, there was a span of 12 bases. Germline assignment: CDR1 MNHEY and CDR2 SMNVEV (reference sequence). CDR3 region: CASSSRALDQPQHF. The CDR3 nucleotides are TGTGCCAGCAGTTCTAGGGCTTTGGATCAGCCCCAGCATTTT.